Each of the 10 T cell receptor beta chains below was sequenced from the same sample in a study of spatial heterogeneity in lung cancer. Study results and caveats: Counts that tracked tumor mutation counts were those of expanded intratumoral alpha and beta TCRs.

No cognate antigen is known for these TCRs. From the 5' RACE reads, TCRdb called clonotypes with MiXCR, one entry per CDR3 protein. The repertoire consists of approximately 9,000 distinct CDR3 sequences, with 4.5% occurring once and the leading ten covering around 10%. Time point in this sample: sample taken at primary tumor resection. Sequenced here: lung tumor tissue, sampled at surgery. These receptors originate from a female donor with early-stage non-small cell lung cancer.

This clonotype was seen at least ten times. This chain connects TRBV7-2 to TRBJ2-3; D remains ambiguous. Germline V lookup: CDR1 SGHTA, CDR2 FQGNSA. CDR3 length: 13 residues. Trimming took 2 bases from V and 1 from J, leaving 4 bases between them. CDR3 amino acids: CASSLLGTDTQYF. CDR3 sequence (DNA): TGTGCCAGCAGCTTACTTGGCACAGATACGCAGTATTTT.

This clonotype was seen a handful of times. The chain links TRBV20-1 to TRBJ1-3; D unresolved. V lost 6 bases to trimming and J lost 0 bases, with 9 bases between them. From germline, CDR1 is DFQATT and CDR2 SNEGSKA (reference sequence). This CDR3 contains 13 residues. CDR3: CSARVYSGNTIYF. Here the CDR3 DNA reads TGCAGTGCGAGGGTTTACTCTGGAAACACCATATATTTT.

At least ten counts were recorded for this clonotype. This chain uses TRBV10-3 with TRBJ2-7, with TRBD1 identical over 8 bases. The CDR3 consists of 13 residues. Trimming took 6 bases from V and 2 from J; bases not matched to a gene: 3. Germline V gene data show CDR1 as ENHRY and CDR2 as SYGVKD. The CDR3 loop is CAIRLDRAYEQYF. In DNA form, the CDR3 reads TGTGCCATCAGGCTGGACAGGGCCTACGAGCAGTACTTC.

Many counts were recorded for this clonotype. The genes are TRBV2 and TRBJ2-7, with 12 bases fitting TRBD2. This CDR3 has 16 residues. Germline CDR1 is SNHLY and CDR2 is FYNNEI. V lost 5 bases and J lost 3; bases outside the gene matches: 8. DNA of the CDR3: TGTGCCAGCAGTTCCCTAGCGGGAGGGCCCCACTACGAGCAGTACTTC. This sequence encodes CASSSLAGGPHYEQYF.

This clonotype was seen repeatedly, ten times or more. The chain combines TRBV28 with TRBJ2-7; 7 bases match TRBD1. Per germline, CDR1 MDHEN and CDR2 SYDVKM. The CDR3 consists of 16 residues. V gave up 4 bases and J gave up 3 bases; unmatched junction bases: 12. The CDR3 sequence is CASSSFDRAFHYEQYF. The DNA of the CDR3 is TGTGCCAGCAGTTCCTTTGACAGGGCGTTCCACTACGAGCAGTACTTC.

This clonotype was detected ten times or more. The CDR3 DNA sequence: TGTGCCAGCAGCTCATTTTCACAGGGAGCAAGTGCGCCCCAGCATTTT. Its translation is CASSSFSQGASAPQHF. The rearrangement uses TRBV7-9 and TRBJ1-5, with TRBD1 as a possible D gene (6 bases). CDR1 SEHNR and CDR2 FQNEAQ come from the germline V gene (reference sequence). CDR3 size: 16 residues. V was clipped by 4 bases and J by 9 bases, with 22 bases between them.

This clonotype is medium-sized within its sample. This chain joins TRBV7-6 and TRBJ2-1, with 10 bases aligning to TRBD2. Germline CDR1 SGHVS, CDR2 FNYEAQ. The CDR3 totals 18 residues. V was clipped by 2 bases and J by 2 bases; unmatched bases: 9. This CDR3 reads CASSLRPGSGRAYNEQFF. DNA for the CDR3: TGTGCCAGCAGCTTACGCCCGGGAAGCGGGAGGGCCTACAATGAGCAGTTCTTC.

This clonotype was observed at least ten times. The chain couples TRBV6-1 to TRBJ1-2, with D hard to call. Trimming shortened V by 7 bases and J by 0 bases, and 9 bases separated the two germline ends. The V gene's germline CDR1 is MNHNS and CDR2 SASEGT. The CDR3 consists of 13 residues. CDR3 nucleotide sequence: TGTGCCAGCACGTACGGAGCTAACTATGGCTACACCTTC. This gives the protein CASTYGANYGYTF.

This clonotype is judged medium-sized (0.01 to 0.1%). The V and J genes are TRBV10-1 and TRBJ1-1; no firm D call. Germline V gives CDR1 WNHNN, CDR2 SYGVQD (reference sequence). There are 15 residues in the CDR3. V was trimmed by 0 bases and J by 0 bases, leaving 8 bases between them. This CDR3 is CASSESRALNTEAFF. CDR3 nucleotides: TGCGCCAGCAGTGAGTCAAGGGCATTGAACACTGAAGCTTTCTTT.

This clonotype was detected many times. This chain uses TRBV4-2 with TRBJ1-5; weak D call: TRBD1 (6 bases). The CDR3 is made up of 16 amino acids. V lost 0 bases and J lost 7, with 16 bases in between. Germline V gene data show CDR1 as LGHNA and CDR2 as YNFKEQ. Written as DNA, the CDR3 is TGTGCCAGCAGCCAAGAGGGTACAGGGCCCTACCAGCCCCAGCATTTT. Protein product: CASSQEGTGPYQPQHF.